This T cell receptor (beta chain) was captured in a study of blood T cell repertoires in COVID-19. Study-wide context: Samples came from the United States, Italy and Spain, spanning acute and convalescent COVID-19. Sources were T cells, B-cell-depleted T cells, or PBMCs; the material itself was cDNA or gDNA.

In the authors' methods: Reference gene primer amplification gave estimated nucleated cell counts. Clones were sequenced by immunoSEQ multiplex PCR, and TCRdb holds only the in-frame ones, with some missing. V and J calls and clone size come straight from that table; D and trimming were deduced from the DNA. The sample has 130,000 or so clones, approximately 90% seen once. This CDR3 has 14 amino acids. J was trimmed by 8 bases and V by 2 bases; bases with no gene match: 6. The germline CDR1 and CDR2 sequences are SGHTA and FQGNSA. Sequenced material: peripheral blood. The receptor was isolated from a man aged 45-65 years with active or convalescent COVID-19. This chain connects TRBV7-2 to TRBJ2-1, with 7 bases that match TRBD2. DNA of the CDR3: TGTGCCAGCAGCTTATTCCGCGGGGGTTATGAGCAGTTCTTC. Its translation: CASSLFRGGYEQFF.